This record concerns one T cell receptor beta chain sequence. Profiled with immunoSEQ multiplex PCR; TCRdb holds only in-frame clones, not every one. The sample yields roughly 40,000 clones, over 75% seen once. The sample belongs to a study of blood T cell repertoires in COVID-19. Study context: COVID-19 samples, acute and convalescent, were from the United States, Italy and Spain. From T cells, B-cell-depleted T cells, or PBMCs came the material, which was cDNA or gDNA.

V lost 4 bases and J lost 7; bases outside the gene matches: 0. The CDR3 is made up of 11 amino acids. This chain links TRBV12-3 or TRBV12-4 with TRBJ1-1; 7 nucleotides agree with TRBD1. The sequenced sample consisted of peripheral blood. The source is a man aged 30-40 years with active or convalescent COVID-19. The DNA for the CDR3 is TGTGCCAGCAGTTCAGGGGGTGAAGCTTTCTTT. This translates into CASSSGGEAFF.